The 24 T cell receptor beta chains listed next were all sequenced from one sample in a study of cytomegalovirus exposure and HLA in healthy donors. PCR was performed using 60 Vbeta and 13 Jbeta primers. The protocol was immunoSEQ multiplex PCR, while the TCRdb copy is restricted to in-frame clones and leaves out a portion. Of over 150,000 clones in the sample, about 64% were seen once. Sequenced sample: PBMCs. All receptors come from a man between 50 and 59 years old in good health and CMV-seronegative.

V is TRBV7-2 and J is TRBJ2-5; tentative D call: TRBD1 (6 bases). V was cut by 3 bases and J by 5 bases, with 13 bases left in between. Germline CDR1 and CDR2: SGHTA and FQGNSA. CDR3 length equals 14 residues. CDR3 region: CASSLNRARETQYF. CDR3 bases: TGTGCCAGCAGCTTGAACAGGGCAAGGGAGACCCAGTACTTC.

CDR3 sequence (DNA): TGTGCCACCAGCAGAGGAGGCAGTGCGAACACCGGGGAGCTGTTTTTT. It is translated as CATSRGGSANTGELFF. The chain employs TRBV15 and TRBJ2-2; unclear D gene. The CDR3 runs 16 residues. Germline CDR1 reads LNHNV; CDR2 reads YYDKDF (reference sequence). V gave up 1 base and J gave up 0 bases, with 9 bases separating them.

A remark on this clone: Other DNA sequences in this sample translate to the same CDR3. The V call is TRBV18, the J call TRBJ2-3, with 7 bases aligning to TRBD1. Germline assignment: CDR1 KGHSH and CDR2 LQKENI. The CDR3 runs to 14 residues. With 3 bases clipped from V and 3 bases from J, the junction kept 3 bases outside the gene matches. The CDR3 DNA is TGTGCCAGCTCACCGGGACAGCCAACAGATACGCAGTATTTT. It translates to CASSPGQPTDTQYF.

The V and J genes are TRBV14 and TRBJ1-1; D is ambiguous. Germline CDR1 SGHDN, CDR2 FVKESK. There are 14 residues in the CDR3. Trimming took off 4 bases at V and 5 bases at J, with 14 bases between the two ends. Written as DNA, the CDR3 is TGTGCCAGCAGCCCCGGCGGTTTGGGTACTGAAGCTTTCTTT. It translates to CASSPGGLGTEAFF.

This clone was observed a few times. The chain is built from TRBV19 and TRBJ2-5; D is possibly TRBD1 (5 bases). CDR3 length: 13 residues. V was pared by 2 bases and J by 11 bases, with 15 bases between. Germline CDR1 and CDR2: LNHDA and SQIVND (reference sequence). The CDR3 DNA is TGTGCCAGTAGTATAACCAGGGTGGAAGAGCAGTACTTC. Amino acids: CASSITRVEEQYF.

V and J are TRBV7-9 and TRBJ1-6; TRBD1 agrees at 8 bases. The CDR3 has 15 amino acids. V lost 2 bases, J lost 10 bases, and 7 bases stayed unmatched. In germline, CDR1 is SEHNR, CDR2 FQNEAQ (reference sequence). The CDR3 DNA follows: TGTGCCAGCAGCTTATTGCAGGGGGCTAGGTCACCCCTCCACTTT. As protein: CASSLLQGARSPLHF.

Only one count was recorded for this clone. The rearrangement uses TRBV5-4 and TRBJ1-1, with D tentatively TRBD1 (6 bases). This CDR3 has 14 residues. Germline V gives CDR1 SGHNT, CDR2 YYREEE (reference sequence). V was pared by 0 bases and J by 7 bases, with 13 bases between. The CDR3 nucleotides are TGTGCCAGCAGCTTGGCCGACGACAGGCTTGAAGCTTTCTTT. It encodes CASSLADDRLEAFF.

The sample holds one count of this clone. The genes are TRBV4-1 and TRBJ2-7, with 10 bases aligning to TRBD1. J lost 3 bases, V lost 4 bases, and 9 bases had no gene match. From germline, CDR1 is MGHRA and CDR2 YSYEKL. The CDR3 has 16 residues. The CDR3 protein is CASSLSGTGEGYEQYF. CDR3 nucleotide sequence: TGCGCCAGCAGCCTCAGTGGGACAGGGGAGGGCTACGAGCAGTACTTC.

The chain combines TRBV9 with TRBJ2-1; 11 bases fit TRBD2. The trim removed 2 bases at V and 8 bases at J, leaving 3 bases unmatched. The germline gives CDR1 SGDLS, CDR2 YYNGEE. This CDR3 has 14 residues. In nucleotides, the CDR3 is TGTGCCAGCAGCGTTTTTAGCGGGGGGGATGAGCAGTTCTTC. This translates into CASSVFSGGDEQFF.

This chain links TRBV11-2 with TRBJ2-5; the match to TRBD1 covers 9 bases. Germline CDR1 is SGHAT and CDR2 is FQNNGV. V gave up 1 base and J gave up 3 bases; unmatched junction bases: 6. The CDR3 is 16 residues long. CDR3 sequence reads: CASSLVRGQGKETQYF. The CDR3 DNA is TGTGCCAGCAGCTTAGTACGTGGACAGGGGAAAGAGACCCAGTACTTC. Looking up the rest from reference TRBV11-2 and TRBJ2-5 gives the full variable domain: EAGVAQSPRYKIIEKRQSVAFWCNPISGHATLYWYQQILGQGPKLLIQFQNNGVVDDSQLPKDRFSAERLKGVDSTLKIQPAKLEDSAVYLCASSLVRGQGKETQYFGPGTRLLVL.

The table lists this clone with a few counts. The chain is built from TRBV7-2 and TRBJ2-3; TRBD2 agrees at 8 bases. Germline V gene sequence: CDR1 SGHTA, CDR2 FQGNSA. With V trimmed by 3 bases and J by 4 bases, 3 bases remained unmatched. The CDR3 runs 14 residues. In nucleotides, the CDR3 is TGTGCCAGCAGCTTGGGGACTAGTGCAGATACGCAGTATTTT. Translating gives CASSLGTSADTQYF.

This clone has a single count. The chain has TRBV5-1 and TRBJ1-3; 7 nucleotides match TRBD1. Germline CDR1 reads SGHRS; CDR2 reads YFSETQ. V lost 1 base, J lost 4 bases, and 5 bases stayed unmatched. The CDR3 runs 15 residues. DNA of the CDR3: TGCGCCAGCAGCTTGAACCCGGACAGGGGAAACACCATATATTTT. Its protein product is CASSLNPDRGNTIYF.

The rearrangement joins TRBV5-1 to TRBJ1-3, with D perhaps matching TRBD1 (5 bases). V was shortened by 4 bases and J by 0 bases, with 14 bases between the two germline ends. The CDR3 covers 16 residues. Germline V CDR1 and CDR2: SGHRS, YFSETQ. The CDR3 region has the DNA TGCGCCAGCAGCCCGAAGGACATAACCTCTGGAAACACCATATATTTT. Protein sequence: CASSPKDITSGNTIYF.

The chain couples TRBV11-1 to TRBJ2-5, with 14 positions matching TRBD2. Germline-derived CDR1 and CDR2 are SGHAT and FQDESV (reference sequence). This CDR3 is 19 amino acids long. The junction had 15 bases not matched to a gene; V was cut back by 5 bases and J by 4 bases. CDR3 in DNA: TGTGCCAGCAGCCTGCCCGGACGACTAGCGGGGGGGCAAGGAGAGACCCAGTACTTC. This translates into CASSLPGRLAGGQGETQYF.

This rearrangement joins TRBV7-8 to TRBJ1-4; D possibly corresponds to TRBD1 (6 bases). CDR1 SGHVS and CDR2 FQNEAQ come from the germline V gene. Trimming removed 5 bases at V and 5 bases at J, with 21 bases between. The length of the CDR3 is 17 residues. CDR3 DNA sequence: TGTGCCAGCAGCGCCCATCGGTCAGGAGGACAGAATGAAAAACTGTTTTTT. Translation gives CASSAHRSGGQNEKLFF.

The rearrangement links TRBV2 to TRBJ1-1, with TRBD1 matching over 9 bases. The J segment lost 8 bases and the V segment lost 10 bases, leaving 11 bases of the junction unmatched. CDR1 SNHLY and CDR2 FYNNEI come from the germline V gene. The CDR3 length is 13 residues. This CDR3 is CATEPGQGLEAFF. CDR3 nucleotide sequence: TGTGCCACCGAGCCGGGACAGGGACTCGAAGCTTTCTTT. The complete variable domain, with remaining parts taken from reference TRBV2 and TRBJ1-1, reads EPEVTQTPSHQVTQMGQEVILRCVPISNHLYFYWYRQILGQKVEFLVSFYNNEISEKSEIFDDQFSVERPDGSNFTLKIRSTKLEDSAMYFCATEPGQGLEAFFGQGTRLTVV.

Comment on this clone: Relative to the germline gene, one junction end is altered; a read error may explain this. The gene calls are TRBV7-8 and TRBJ1-4; D perhaps matches TRBD1 (6 bases). The CDR3 covers 13 residues. Per germline, CDR1 SGHVS and CDR2 FQNEAQ. CDR3 region: CASSLAGKTGMLF. Here the CDR3 DNA reads TGTGCCAGCAGCTTAGCCGGAAAGACAGGCATGCTTTTT.

The chain joins TRBV5-6 to TRBJ1-1, with 7 bases aligning to TRBD1. Germline lookup yields CDR1 SGHDT and CDR2 YYEEEE. The CDR3 is 15 residues long. Losses at the gene ends were 4 bases for V and 3 bases for J; bases not matched to a gene: 9. The CDR3 loop is CASSPKDRAYTEAFF. CDR3 coding DNA: TGTGCCAGCAGCCCCAAAGACAGGGCCTACACTGAAGCTTTCTTT.

V and J are TRBV4-1 and TRBJ2-5; 8 nucleotides line up with TRBD2. The trim removed 0 bases at V and 3 bases at J, leaving 9 bases unmatched. Germline V lookup: CDR1 MGHRA, CDR2 YSYEKL. This CDR3 comprises 17 residues. The CDR3 DNA is TGCGCCAGCAGCCAAGAACGGGCGGGGGGTGTGGAAGAGACCCAGTACTTC. It yields the protein CASSQERAGGVEETQYF.

The chain has TRBV7-8 and TRBJ1-2, with TRBD1 matching over 9 bases. The V gene's germline CDR1 is SGHVS and CDR2 FQNEAQ. With V trimmed by 7 bases and J by 4 bases, 19 bases remained unmatched. This CDR3 comprises 18 residues. CDR3 DNA sequence: TGTGCCAGCAAACCTCTTCGGGACAGGGTTGGCCAAGGCTATGGCTACACCTTC. This encodes CASKPLRDRVGQGYGYTF.

This chain links TRBV6-6 with TRBJ1-6; TRBD1 aligns across 7 bases. V dropped 7 bases and J dropped 5; count of bases not matched to a gene: 2. The CDR3 is made up of 13 amino acids. CDR1 and CDR2 from the germline V gene are MNHNY and SVGAGI (reference sequence). The CDR3 is CASTDRNNSPLHF. CDR3 coding DNA: TGTGCCAGCACGGACAGGAATAATTCACCCCTCCACTTT.

The chain uses TRBV28 and TRBJ2-1, with 12 bases aligning to TRBD2. The CDR3 is 16 residues long. The V gene's germline CDR1 is MDHEN and CDR2 SYDVKM. Losses at the gene ends were 2 bases for V and 8 bases for J; bases not matched to a gene: 7. In DNA, the CDR3 is TGTGCCAGCAGTTTAACTAGCGGGGGGCTTAGGCATGAGCAGTTCTTC. It yields the protein CASSLTSGGLRHEQFF. The full variable domain, rest sourced from reference TRBV28 and TRBJ2-1, is DVKVTQSSRYLVKRTGEKVFLECVQDMDHENMFWYRQDPGLGLRLIYFSYDVKMKEKGDIPEGYSVSREKKERFSLILESASTNQTSMYLCASSLTSGGLRHEQFFGPGTRLTVL.

This clone has more than one count but fewer than ten. This chain connects TRBV11-2 to TRBJ2-1; a weak D match, TRBD2 (7 bases). The germline V gene encodes CDR1 SGHAT and CDR2 FQNNGV. Trimming left V 4 bases short and J 8 bases short, with 24 bases between. This CDR3 is 17 amino acids long. Here the CDR3 DNA reads TGTGCCAGCAGCTCCCCCTGGGCGGGGGCGCCTAAGTATGAGCAGTTCTTC. This translates into CASSSPWAGAPKYEQFF. The whole variable domain, remainder taken from reference TRBV11-2 and TRBJ2-1, is EAGVAQSPRYKIIEKRQSVAFWCNPISGHATLYWYQQILGQGPKLLIQFQNNGVVDDSQLPKDRFSAERLKGVDSTLKIQPAKLEDSAVYLCASSSPWAGAPKYEQFFGPGTRLTVL.

This clone was recorded a few times. V is TRBV2 and J is TRBJ2-5, with 12 bases aligning to TRBD1. CDR1 is SNHLY, CDR2 FYNNEI, per germline. Trimming took 0 bases from V and 3 from J; bases not matched to a gene: 8. The CDR3 is 18 amino acids. The CDR3 sequence is CASSEASGTGGLKETQYF. CDR3 DNA: TGTGCCAGCAGTGAAGCGTCCGGGACAGGGGGCTTAAAAGAGACCCAGTACTTC.